Presented here are 5 T cell receptor beta chains from one specimen sequenced in a study of identical twins. TCRdb independently ran MiXCR on the 5' RACE reads; one entry per CDR3 protein. The table lists around 690,000 distinct CDR3 sequences, 21% of them singletons. In addition, the sample was reused for a study of T cells expressing NK-cell markers.

Sequencing was done on a sample of PBMCs. These receptor sequences come from a woman aged 18-29 years in good health.

In its sample, this clonotype was seen many times. The V and J genes are TRBV12-3 or TRBV12-4 and TRBJ1-2, with 7 positions matching TRBD1. After removal of 4 bases from V and 5 bases from J, the junction contained 4 bases not matched to a gene. The length of the CDR3 is 13 residues. CDR3 sequence: CASSWDRWYGYTF. The CDR3 bases are TGTGCCAGCAGTTGGGACAGATGGTATGGCTACACCTTC.

This sequence joins TRBV9 and TRBJ2-3; D may match TRBD1 or TRBD2 (5 bases each). The CDR3 runs 15 residues. Per germline, CDR1 SGDLS and CDR2 YYNGEE. V was trimmed by 3 bases and J by 5 bases, leaving 16 bases between them. The CDR3 spells CASSGSGTREDTQYF. CDR3 bases: TGTGCCAGCAGCGGATCCGGGACCCGGGAAGATACGCAGTATTTT.

The rearrangement uses TRBV7-8 and TRBJ2-3; 12 positions agree with TRBD2. The junction had 13 bases not matched to a gene; V was cut back by 2 bases and J by 4 bases. The CDR3 is 19 amino acids. The germline gives CDR1 SGHVS, CDR2 FQNEAQ. CDR3 amino acids: CASSLITLASGGAPDTQYF. In nucleotides, the CDR3 is TGTGCCAGCAGCTTAATAACGTTGGCTAGCGGGGGGGCCCCAGATACGCAGTATTTT.

This clonotype was seen repeatedly, ten times or more. The chain is built from TRBV7-6 and TRBJ1-2, with a tentative D call TRBD1 (6 bases). The CDR3 is 15 residues long. Per the germline V gene, CDR1 is SGHVS and CDR2 is FNYEAQ. Between the trimmed V and J ends, which lost 5 bases and 3 bases, there was a span of 16 bases. The CDR3 protein is CASSPLVGGHYGYTF. Written as DNA, the CDR3 is TGTGCCAGCAGCCCCTTGGTAGGGGGTCACTATGGCTACACCTTC.

This clonotype has a count of ten or more. The CDR3 DNA reads TGTGCCAGCAGCCTCTCGACAGGGGTGGGCCTTGAAGCTTTCTTT. Translated, it gives CASSLSTGVGLEAFF. The chain combines TRBV7-9 with TRBJ1-1; TRBD1 matches at 8 bases. The CDR3 is made up of 15 amino acids. Germline V gene data show CDR1 as SEHNR and CDR2 as FQNEAQ (reference sequence). Trimming took 5 bases from V and 7 from J; bases not matched to a gene: 12.